Following are 6 T cell receptor beta chains from one sample sequenced in a study of brain T cells in children with intractable seizures. Data came from immunoSEQ multiplex PCR; TCRdb stores just in-frame clones and leaves some out. Here the sample spans approximately 44,000 clones, roughly 90% being singletons. Sample: peripheral blood, taken at surgery. The source of these receptors is a girl aged 2 to 9 with tuberous sclerosis and intractable seizures.

This chain links TRBV30 with TRBJ2-2; a possible D gene is TRBD2 (6 bases). CDR3 size: 17 residues. V was clipped by 1 base and J by 5 bases, with 20 bases between them. Looked up from germline, CDR1 is GTSNPN and CDR2 is SVGIG (reference sequence). DNA of the CDR3: TGTGCCTGGAGTGGGGTTTTTTTTGGGGGGAGGACCGGGGAGCTGTTTTTT. It is translated as CAWSGVFFGGRTGELFF.

J is TRBJ1-1 and V is TRBV20-1; the D is unclear. The V and J ends lost 5 bases and 5 bases respectively, with 9 bases between them. CDR3 length: 11 residues. The germline V gene encodes CDR1 DFQATT and CDR2 SNEGSKA (reference sequence). The chain's CDR3 is CSAPAGTEAFF. The CDR3 DNA sequence: TGCAGTGCTCCGGCCGGGACTGAAGCTTTCTTT.

The chain is built from TRBV19 and TRBJ1-5; possibly TRBD1 for D (6 bases). Germline-derived CDR1 and CDR2 are LNHDA and SQIVND (reference sequence). Trimming shortened V by 3 bases and J by 3 bases, and 15 bases separated the two germline ends. The length of the CDR3 is 16 residues. This chain's CDR3 is CASSILFGQLNQPQHF. CDR3 coding DNA: TGTGCCAGTAGTATCCTTTTCGGACAGCTCAATCAGCCCCAGCATTTT.

The chain combines TRBV6-5 with TRBJ1-1; TRBD1 aligns across 9 bases. In germline, CDR1 is MNHEY, CDR2 SVGAGI. The CDR3 sequence is 14 residues long. The ends lost 6 bases at V and 3 bases at J; junction bases unmatched: 5. CDR3 DNA: TGTGCCAGCAGCTTGGGACAGGGATACACTGAAGCTTTCTTT. Translated: CASSLGQGYTEAFF.

This sequence joins TRBV18 and TRBJ2-3; 7 positions match TRBD1. This CDR3 contains 15 residues. The germline V gene has CDR1 KGHSH and CDR2 LQKENI. V shed 1 base and J 4 bases; nucleotides not matched to a gene: 5. The CDR3 sequence is CASSPRGGLSDTQYF. The CDR3 DNA reads as TGTGCCAGCTCACCACGAGGGGGCCTTTCAGATACGCAGTATTTT.

This clone was observed a single time. The V call is TRBV4-2, the J call TRBJ1-4; 9 bases align to TRBD1. The V gene end was trimmed by 3 bases and the J gene end by 3 bases; junction bases not matched to a gene: 8. The CDR3 is 17 amino acids. Germline V lookup: CDR1 LGHNA, CDR2 YNFKEQ. CDR3: CASSQTTQGASNEKLFF. Written as DNA, the CDR3 is TGTGCCAGCAGCCAGACCACACAGGGGGCCTCTAATGAAAAACTGTTTTTT.